This T cell receptor (beta chain) was documented in a study of identical twins. Whole-study results and caveats: Fewer insertions marked abundant cord blood beta clonotypes; young adult naive trended weakly, memory not at all. Out-of-frame alpha sequences shared by twins were enriched for low generation probability.

TCRdb called the 5' RACE reads again in MiXCR, with one record for every CDR3 protein. The table shows 310,000 or so distinct CDR3 sequences, with more than 6.5% occurring only once. As to this clonotype: Antigen: not known.

Trimming cost V 1 base and J 12 bases, with 13 bases left between them. Germline lookup yields CDR1 SGHVS and CDR2 FQNEAQ. This CDR3 has 13 amino acids. Separately, the same data were catalogued under a study of yellow fever vaccine responses in identical twins.

The chain combines TRBV7-8 with TRBJ2-1, with D perhaps matching TRBD2 (5 bases). The source of this sequence is a woman aged 18-30 years in good health. The specimen sequenced was memory (CD45RO+) T cells sorted from blood. CDR3 sequence (DNA): TGTGCCAGCAGCTTAGGTACTGGAGAGGGGCAGTTCTTC. This sequence encodes CASSLGTGEGQFF.